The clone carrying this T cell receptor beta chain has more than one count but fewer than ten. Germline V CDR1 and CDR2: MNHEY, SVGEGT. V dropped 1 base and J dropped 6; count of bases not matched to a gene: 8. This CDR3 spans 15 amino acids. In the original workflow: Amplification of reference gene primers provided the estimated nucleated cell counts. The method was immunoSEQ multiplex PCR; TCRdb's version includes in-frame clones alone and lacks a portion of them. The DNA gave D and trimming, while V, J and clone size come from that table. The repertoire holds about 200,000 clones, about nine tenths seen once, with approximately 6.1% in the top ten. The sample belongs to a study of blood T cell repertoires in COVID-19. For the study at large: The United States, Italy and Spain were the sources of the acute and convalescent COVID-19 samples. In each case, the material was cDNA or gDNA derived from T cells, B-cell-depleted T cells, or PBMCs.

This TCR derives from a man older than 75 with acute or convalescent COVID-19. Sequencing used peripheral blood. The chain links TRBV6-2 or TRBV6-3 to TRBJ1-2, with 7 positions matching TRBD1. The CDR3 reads CASSYFGRGNDGYTF. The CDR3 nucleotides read TGTGCCAGCAGTTACTTTGGCAGGGGGAACGATGGCTACACCTTC.